This T cell receptor (beta chain) was sequenced for a study of blood T cell repertoires in COVID-19. Across the whole study: Collection of acute and convalescent COVID-19 samples took place in the United States, Italy and Spain.

The CDR3 extends over 14 amino acids. V lost 2 bases, J lost 4 bases, and 11 bases lay in between. Germline V gene data show CDR1 as SEHNR and CDR2 as FQNEAQ (reference sequence). In Seattle, patients joined the study during active infection and were tracked longitudinally. Per the study methods: Reference gene primer amplification gave estimated nucleated cell counts. Libraries were prepared by immunoSEQ multiplex PCR; TCRdb keeps only in-frame clonotypes and omits some of them. That table furnishes V, J and clone size, whereas the DNA furnished D and trimming. Of about 200,000 clones listed, around 85% were seen once; the top ten hold about 0.91%.

The chain uses TRBV7-9 and TRBJ1-2; the D gene is possibly TRBD1 (5 bases). The sequenced sample consisted of peripheral blood. The sequence came from a man aged 60 to 75 with COVID-19, enrolled during active disease. CDR3 protein: CASSLNPGGYGYTF. DNA of the CDR3: TGTGCCAGCAGCTTAAATCCCGGGGGCTATGGCTACACCTTC. Together with reference TRBV7-9 and TRBJ1-2, the CDR3 gives the full variable domain: DTGVSQNPRHKITKRGQNVTFRCDPISEHNRLYWYRQTLGQGPEFLTYFQNEAQLEKSRLLSDRFSAERPKGSFSTLEIQRTEQGDSAMYLCASSLNPGGYGYTFGSGTRLTVV.